A selection of T cell receptor beta chains follows, all from one sample in a study of vaccination effects on CD4 cells after COVID-19. Their specific antigens are unknown. Produced via immunoSEQ multiplex PCR; TCRdb's table is partial and in-frame only. The sample consists of about 37,000 clones, under 85% of them appearing once. This specimen was CD4+ T cells from PBMCs cultured without peptide, taken before COVID-19 vaccination. These receptor sequences come from a human donor who received a COVID-19 vaccine. Both conserved end residues are part of each CDR3. Each record gives: J gene, D gene, clone size, V gene, CDR3 protein, CDR3 DNA. A D gene is named only where the DNA matches it firmly. Some rows mark clone size as missing; the rest say once, few, many or name a class of expanded clone.

TRBJ1-2 | NA | NA | TRBV7-9 | CASSLGRSAGSGGYTF | TGTGCCAGCAGCTTAGGTCGGTCAGCAGGATCTGGCGGCTACACCTTC
TRBJ2-7 | NA | NA | TRBV1 | CTSGACDRAYEQYF | TGCACCAGCGGCGCTTGTGACAGGGCCTACGAGCAGTACTTC
TRBJ2-5 | NA | few | TRBV3-1/TRBV3-2 | CASSQPGRETQYF | TGTGCCAGCAGCCAACCAGGGCGGGAGACCCAGTACTTC
TRBJ1-6 | TRBD1 | NA | TRBV18 | CASSLMGQANNSPLHF | TGTGCCAGCTCACTGATGGGACAGGCGAATAATTCACCCCTCCACTTT
TRBJ2-3 | NA | NA | TRBV19 | CASSTPPGAPPGDTQYF | TGTGCCAGTAGTACCCCACCGGGGGCCCCGCCGGGAGATACGCAGTATTTT
TRBJ1-1 | TRBD1 | NA | TRBV28 | CAILKTGVGTEAFF | TGTGCCATTCTGAAGACAGGGGTAGGCACTGAAGCTTTCTTT
TRBJ1-5 | NA | few | TRBV21-1 | CASSKEDRGRVQPQHF | TGTGCCAGCAGCAAAGAGGACAGGGGGCGTGTTCAGCCCCAGCATTTT
TRBJ2-5 | NA | NA | TRBV3-1/TRBV3-2 | CASSQMVQGETQYF | TGTGCCAGCAGCCAAATGGTCCAGGGAGAGACCCAGTACTTC
TRBJ2-3 | TRBD2 | NA | TRBV10-3 | CAISDGGGTTDTQYF | TGTGCCATCAGTGATGGCGGGGGGACCACAGATACGCAGTATTTT
TRBJ2-7 | NA | NA | TRBV5-4 | CASSLSPLANEQYF | TGTGCCAGCAGCTTGTCCCCCCTAGCGAACGAGCAGTACTTC
TRBJ2-1 | TRBD2 | NA | TRBV3-1/TRBV3-2 | CASSPGLAGNEQFF | TGTGCCAGCAGCCCCGGACTAGCTGGTAATGAGCAGTTCTTC
TRBJ1-1 | NA | few | TRBV7-9 | CASSYMNTEAFF | TGTGCCAGCAGCTATATGAACACTGAAGCTTTCTTT
TRBJ2-5 | TRBD1 | NA | TRBV7-9 | CASSTGTGEETQYF | TGTGCCAGCAGCACCGGGACAGGGGAAGAGACCCAGTACTTC
TRBJ1-1 | NA | once | TRBV20-1 | CSATPGGEAFF | TGCAGTGCCACCCCGGGCGGTGAAGCTTTCTTT
TRBJ1-2 | NA | NA | TRBV12-3/TRBV12-4 | CASSMGTYGYTF | TGTGCCAGCAGCATGGGGACTTATGGCTACACCTTC
TRBJ1-2 | NA | few | TRBV4-3 | CASSPEPGAYGYTF | TGCGCCAGCAGCCCCGAACCAGGGGCCTATGGCTACACCTTC
TRBJ1-2 | TRBD1 | NA | TRBV27 | CASSSYRDRGHGYTF | TGTGCCAGCAGTTCCTACCGGGACAGGGGACATGGCTACACCTTC
TRBJ2-1 | NA | NA | TRBV6-5 | CASSRDGLGGDEQFF | TGTGCCAGCAGTCGGGACGGCCTCGGTGGTGATGAGCAGTTCTTC
TRBJ1-2 | TRBD1 | NA | TRBV4-1 | CASSQETGGGGYTF | TGCGCCAGCAGCCAAGAGACAGGGGGAGGGGGCTACACCTTC
TRBJ2-1 | TRBD2 | NA | TRBV30 | CAWSVASGREQFF | TGTGCCTGGAGTGTAGCCAGCGGGAGAGAGCAGTTCTTC
TRBJ1-4 | TRBD1 | NA | TRBV6-6 | CASRDRVDEKLFF | TGTGCCAGCAGGGACAGGGTTGATGAAAAACTGTTTTTT
TRBJ2-2 | NA | NA | TRBV28 | CASSTPTGELFF | TGTGCCAGCAGTACCCCCACCGGGGAGCTGTTTTTT
TRBJ2-7 | NA | NA | TRBV30 | CAWSRAYEQYF | TGTGCCTGGAGCAGGGCCTACGAGCAGTACTTC
TRBJ1-5 | TRBD1 | NA | TRBV27 | CASRLGTDNQPQHF | TGTGCCAGTCGTCTGGGGACAGATAATCAGCCCCAGCATTTT
TRBJ1-1 | NA | NA | TRBV7-2 | CASSLEGGPEAFF | TGTGCCAGCAGCTTAGAGGGGGGCCCTGAAGCTTTCTTT
TRBJ1-5 | NA | medium-sized | TRBV5-1 | CASSLVPGGNQPQHF | TGCGCCAGCAGCTTGGTGCCAGGGGGCAATCAGCCCCAGCATTTT
TRBJ1-6 | NA | NA | TRBV5-6 | CASSQRGYSSYNSPLHF | TGTGCCAGCAGCCAGAGGGGGTATAGCTCCTATAATTCACCCCTCCACTTT
TRBJ1-1 | NA | NA | TRBV4-1 | CASSLFPGANTEAFF | TGCGCCAGCAGCCTCTTCCCCGGGGCGAACACTGAAGCTTTCTTT
TRBJ1-2 | NA | NA | TRBV28 | CASSLTAPGYGYTF | TGTGCCAGCAGTTTGACAGCTCCGGGGTATGGCTACACCTTC
TRBJ2-6 | NA | NA | TRBV12-3/TRBV12-4 | CASTGANVLTF | TGTGCCAGCACTGGGGCCAACGTCCTGACTTTC
TRBJ1-6 | TRBD1 | NA | TRBV7-2 | CASSLAPGRGLNSPLHF | TGTGCCAGCAGCTTAGCCCCCGGCAGGGGGCTTAATTCACCCCTCCACTTT
TRBJ1-3 | NA | NA | TRBV19 | CASSIVGTTGNTIYF | TGTGCCAGTAGTATAGTAGGGACAACCGGAAACACCATATATTTT
TRBJ2-6 | NA | few | TRBV19 | CASTGRGANVLTF | TGTGCCAGTACGGGGCGGGGGGCCAACGTCCTGACTTTC
TRBJ1-1 | NA | NA | TRBV11-2 | CASSARGEAFF | TGTGCCAGCAGCGCCAGGGGTGAAGCTTTCTTT
TRBJ1-3 | TRBD1 | NA | TRBV4-3 | CASSQDISGGSGNTIYF | TGCGCCAGCAGCCAAGATATATCAGGGGGCAGTGGAAACACCATATATTTT
TRBJ2-5 | TRBD1 | NA | TRBV19 | CASTQGSQETQYF | TGTGCCAGCACACAGGGGTCCCAAGAGACCCAGTACTTC
TRBJ1-3 | TRBD1 | NA | TRBV15 | CATSSRRDRGLSGNTIYF | TGTGCCACCAGCAGTCGCCGGGACAGGGGACTCTCTGGAAACACCATATATTTT
TRBJ2-6 | NA | once | TRBV27 | CASSQLKGEGRAGANVLTF | TGTGCCAGCAGTCAACTGAAGGGGGAGGGCAGAGCTGGGGCCAACGTCCTGACTTTC
TRBJ1-4 | TRBD1 | NA | TRBV6-6 | CASSNRGQTTNEKLFF | TGTGCCAGCAGTAACAGGGGCCAAACAACTAATGAAAAACTGTTTTTT
TRBJ1-6 | NA | once | TRBV19 | CASTGTFNSPLHF | TGTGCCAGTACTGGGACGTTTAATTCACCCCTCCACTTT
TRBJ2-2 | TRBD1 | NA | TRBV7-9 | CASSLSQGAGTGELFF | TGTGCCAGCAGCTTATCGCAGGGGGCAGGTACCGGGGAGCTGTTTTTT
TRBJ1-1 | TRBD1 | NA | TRBV30 | CAWSPTGTEAFF | TGTGCCTGGAGTCCGACAGGGACTGAAGCTTTCTTT
TRBJ1-4 | TRBD1 | once | TRBV2 | CASSPERQGVLEKLFF | TGTGCCAGCAGCCCGGAACGACAGGGGGTTTTAGAAAAACTGTTTTTT
TRBJ2-1 | NA | NA | TRBV5-1 | CASSLGSGTSYNEQFF | TGCGCCAGCAGCTTAGGTAGCGGAACCTCCTACAATGAGCAGTTCTTC
TRBJ2-5 | NA | few | TRBV5-4 | CASSLGQTQETQYF | TGTGCCAGCAGCTTGGGTCAGACTCAAGAGACCCAGTACTTC
TRBJ1-1 | NA | NA | TRBV12-3/TRBV12-4 | CASSLGDNTEAFF | TGTGCCAGCAGTTTAGGGGACAACACTGAAGCTTTCTTT
TRBJ1-6 | TRBD1 | NA | TRBV27 | CASSLWGQERSPLHF | TGTGCCAGCAGTTTATGGGGACAGGAACGATCACCCCTCCACTTT
TRBJ2-4 | NA | NA | TRBV7-6 | CASSAPWGEAKNIQYF | TGTGCCAGCAGCGCCCCTTGGGGGGAAGCCAAAAACATTCAGTACTTC
TRBJ2-7 | NA | NA | TRBV7-8 | CASSLVRGSSYEQYF | TGTGCCAGCAGCTTAGTTAGGGGGAGCTCCTACGAGCAGTACTTC
TRBJ2-3 | TRBD2 | NA | TRBV27 | CASSFLLQGTSGRADTQYF | TGTGCCAGCAGTTTCCTCCTCCAAGGGACTAGCGGGAGGGCAGATACGCAGTATTTT